Below, 18 T cell receptor beta chains from the same sample are listed, as sequenced in a study of CXCR3-negative and CXCR3-positive naive CD8 T cells (dated by TCRdb to about 2019). Sequencing was performed on a NextSeq 550. The Human TCR Profiling Kit (MiLaboratory) was used to make UMI-labeled 5' RACE TRB cDNA libraries. The reads went through TCRdb reprocessing, and each CDR3 protein sequence gets one entry with no DNA. The record for this sample contains 45,000 or so distinct CDR3 sequences. Of the sample, approximately 12% falls within the top ten clones. What was sequenced was memory CD8+ T cells from blood. The meaning of the sample's cell subset or site label: conventional CD8+ memory T cells (TMEM), sorted as controls. Receptors were obtained from a human donor in good health. Some clones in this sample may be carry-over from other donors' samples.

V is TRBV25-1 and J is TRBJ2-2. There are 14 residues in the CDR3. The V gene's germline CDR1 is MGHDK and CDR2 SYGVNS. CDR3 region: CASSESSDTGELFF.

The chain combines TRBV7-9 with TRBJ2-1; TCRdb's assignment of TRBD2 cannot be checked, as there is no DNA. CDR1 is SEHNR, CDR2 FQNEAQ, per germline (reference sequence). This CDR3 region has 11 residues. The chain's CDR3 is CASSSAHEQFF.

The V and J genes are TRBV13 and TRBJ2-7. The CDR3 length is 14 residues. Germline values: CDR1 PRHDT, CDR2 FYEKMQ (reference sequence). CDR3 residues: CASSLGLRPYEQYF.

This chain uses TRBV7-3 with TRBJ2-1; the TCRdb D gene call, TRBD1, has no DNA to confirm it. Germline loops: CDR1 SGHTA, CDR2 FQGTGA. This CDR3 has 14 residues. The CDR3 region is CASSSSGPGDEQFF.

The J gene is TRBJ1-5, the V gene TRBV6-2 or TRBV6-3; no DNA is available, so the TRBD1 call from TCRdb remains unchecked. CDR3 length equals 15 residues. Germline V lookup: CDR1 MNHEY, CDR2 SVGEGT. The CDR3 spells CASSSAGQPNQPQHF.

The rearrangement joins TRBV12-3 or TRBV12-4 to TRBJ2-1; TCRdb gives TRBD2 as the D gene, but with no DNA this cannot be confirmed. This CDR3 has 17 residues. CDR3 residues: CASSFDRGTSGGGAQFF.

The genes are TRBV5-1 and TRBJ1-1; there is no DNA to check the TCRdb D call of TRBD1. The germline V gene encodes CDR1 SGHRS and CDR2 YFSETQ. This CDR3 contains 15 residues. CDR3 region: CASSVGQGRGTEAFF.

This rearrangement joins TRBV6-6 to TRBJ2-5; TCRdb's D call, TRBD1, is unchecked because there is no DNA. CDR1 is MNHNY and CDR2 is SVGAGI in the germline V gene (reference sequence). The CDR3 length is 15 residues. CDR3: CASSYWGTVGETQYF.

The rearrangement joins TRBV7-2 to TRBJ2-7; TCRdb proposes TRBD1, but this gene call is untestable without DNA. The CDR3 loop spans 15 amino acids. Germline V lookup: CDR1 SGHTA, CDR2 FQGNSA. The CDR3 spells CASSFSGGSSYEQYF.

V is TRBV14 and J is TRBJ2-2; TCRdb returns TRBD2, unconfirmable since there is no DNA. The V gene's germline CDR1 is SGHDN and CDR2 FVKESK. CDR3 size: 15 residues. CDR3 residues: CASSQFLRGTGELFF.

The chain recombines TRBV7-9 with TRBJ2-1; there is no DNA to check the TCRdb D call of TRBD1. CDR1 SEHNR and CDR2 FQNEAQ come from the germline V gene (reference sequence). The CDR3 contains 14 residues. CDR3 protein: CASSSGTGYNEQFF.

The V call is TRBV19, the J call TRBJ2-1. The germline gives CDR1 LNHDA, CDR2 SQIVND (reference sequence). The CDR3 is 14 amino acids. CDR3 in amino acids: CASSMDGSYNEQFF. The full variable domain, completed using reference TRBV19 and TRBJ2-1, is DGGITQSPKYLFRKEGQNVTLSCEQNLNHDAMYWYRQDPGQGLRLIYYSQIVNDFQKGDIAEGYSVSREKKESFPLTVTSAQKNPTAFYLCASSMDGSYNEQFFGPGTRLTVL.

This sequence joins TRBV7-9 and TRBJ2-7; TCRdb gives TRBD1 as the D gene, but with no DNA this cannot be confirmed. The CDR3 spans 15 residues. Germline V gene lookup returns CDR1 SEHNR and CDR2 FQNEAQ (reference sequence). The CDR3 reads CASSGQQGTSYEQYF.

The chain links TRBV20-1 to TRBJ2-2; the D gene TCRdb calls, TRBD2, cannot be checked with no DNA. Germline-derived CDR1 and CDR2 are DFQATT and SNEGSKA (reference sequence). The CDR3 is 15 residues long. The CDR3 loop is CSARELAGDTGELFF.

The chain couples TRBV20-1 to TRBJ2-7; the D gene TCRdb calls, TRBD1, cannot be checked with no DNA. Germline V gives CDR1 DFQATT, CDR2 SNEGSKA (reference sequence). The CDR3 totals 13 residues. The CDR3 spells CSARDTEGYEQYF.

The rearrangement joins TRBV10-3 to TRBJ2-3; checking the TCRdb D call of TRBD2 is not possible without DNA. Looked up from germline, CDR1 is ENHRY and CDR2 is SYGVKD. There are 23 residues in the CDR3. CDR3 amino acids: CAISHRATDSGTSGGAPTDTQYF.

This clonotype is labeled medium-sized (0.01 to 0.1%) based on frequency. CDR3 residues: CASSPGGGYYEQYF. This chain joins TRBV7-3 and TRBJ2-7; absent DNA, TCRdb's TRBD1 call cannot be checked. Germline assignment: CDR1 SGHTA and CDR2 FQGTGA. The CDR3 is 14 amino acids.

CDR3 sequence: CASSIVWSGTEAFF. The chain is built from TRBV19 and TRBJ1-1. This CDR3 has 14 amino acids. The germline V gene has CDR1 LNHDA and CDR2 SQIVND (reference sequence).